Below, 26 T cell receptor beta chains from the same sample are listed, as sequenced in a study of cytomegalovirus exposure and HLA in healthy donors. The table came from immunoSEQ multiplex PCR; TCRdb's copy has only in-frame clones and leaves some out. Of under 300,000 clones in the sample, almost 90% are singletons; the top ten hold 0.37%. Sequences were obtained from PBMCs. The receptors derive from a woman aged 18-30 years in good health and CMV-seronegative.

This clone has only a few counts. V is TRBV4-1 and J is TRBJ2-7; 8 bases line up with TRBD1. With 5 bases clipped from V and 0 bases from J, the junction kept 6 bases outside the gene matches. The CDR3 runs 15 residues. Germline loops: CDR1 MGHRA, CDR2 YSYEKL. CDR3 bases: TGCGCCAGCAGCGCCCGACAGGGGCCCTCCTACGAGCAGTACGTC. It specifies CASSARQGPSYEQYV.

This chain links TRBV6-5 with TRBJ2-7; 8 bases line up with TRBD1. CDR3 size: 16 residues. V was pared by 4 bases and J by 3 bases, with 11 bases of the junction left unmatched. In germline, CDR1 is MNHEY, CDR2 SVGAGI. The CDR3 region has the DNA TGTGCCAGCAGTTCGTACGGGACAGGTGCTGTCTACGAGCAGTACTTC. Amino acids: CASSSYGTGAVYEQYF.

The chain employs TRBV15 and TRBJ2-5; 7 bases align to TRBD2. The CDR3 is made up of 15 amino acids. Per germline, CDR1 LNHNV and CDR2 YYDKDF (reference sequence). The V gene end was trimmed by 1 base and the J gene end by 1 base; junction bases not matched to a gene: 3. This CDR3 reads CATSRGSSGQETQYF. The CDR3 nucleotides read TGTGCCACCAGCAGAGGTTCTAGCGGCCAAGAGACCCAGTACTTC.

The chain couples TRBV9 to TRBJ2-5, with TRBD1 matching over 11 bases. Trimming at V came to 4 bases and at J to 4 bases, leaving 12 bases not matched to a gene. The CDR3 length is 17 residues. Per germline, CDR1 SGDLS and CDR2 YYNGEE. The DNA for the CDR3 is TGTGCCAGCAGCCTACCTCGGACGGGACAGGGGGGAGAGACCCAGTACTTC. This gives the protein CASSLPRTGQGGETQYF. The variable domain in full, completed from reference TRBV9 and TRBJ2-5, reads DSGVTQTPKHLITATGQRVTLRCSPRSGDLSVYWYQQSLDQGLQFLIQYYNGEERAKGNILERFSAQQFPDLHSELNLSSLELGDSALYFCASSLPRTGQGGETQYFGPGTRLLVL.

This chain joins TRBV7-8 and TRBJ1-4; D uncertain. This CDR3 contains 19 residues. Trimming stripped 1 base from V and 0 bases from J, with 18 bases between. Germline-derived CDR1 and CDR2 are SGHVS and FQNEAQ. The CDR3 sequence is CASSLGLAGWSATNEKLFF. The CDR3 coding sequence is TGTGCCAGCAGCTTAGGATTGGCGGGTTGGAGTGCAACTAATGAAAAACTGTTTTTT.

The chain carries TRBV9 and TRBJ1-1, with TRBD1 matching over 10 bases. Germline loops: CDR1 SGDLS, CDR2 YYNGEE. This CDR3 is built from 14 residues. V trimming: 3 bases; J trimming: 3 bases; junction bases outside the gene matches: 2. DNA for the CDR3: TGTGCCAGCAGCGATGGACAGGGGGACACTGAAGCTTTCTTT. Its protein product is CASSDGQGDTEAFF.

This rearrangement joins TRBV6-5 to TRBJ2-3; perhaps TRBD1 as D (5 bases). Trimming pared 1 base from V and 3 bases from J, leaving 8 bases between. The CDR3 is 14 amino acids. CDR1 and CDR2 (germline): MNHEY, SVGAGI. CDR3 bases: TGTGCCAGCAGTTACTTCCGGACAACAGATACGCAGTATTTT. It codes for CASSYFRTTDTQYF.

The rearrangement uses TRBV7-3 and TRBJ2-3; TRBD2 agrees at 12 bases. The germline gives CDR1 SGHTA, CDR2 FQGTGA. The CDR3 is made up of 15 amino acids. The ends lost 4 bases at V and 5 bases at J; junction bases unmatched: 4. As DNA, the CDR3 is TGTGCCAGCAGCTCTAGCGGGGGGGCCATAGATACGCAGTATTTT. Translated, it gives CASSSSGGAIDTQYF.

The rearrangement uses TRBV2 and TRBJ2-7; D is ambiguous. CDR1 and CDR2 from the germline V gene are SNHLY and FYNNEI. The CDR3 loop spans 10 amino acids. V was trimmed by 10 bases and J by 2 bases, leaving 6 bases between them. The CDR3 loop reads CAIGAYEQYF. Here the CDR3 DNA reads TGTGCCATCGGTGCCTACGAGCAGTACTTC.

The chain joins TRBV5-1 to TRBJ2-5, with no clear D. Trimming shortened V by 0 bases and J by 2 bases, and 14 bases separated the two germline ends. The CDR3 runs to 16 residues. Germline V gene lookup returns CDR1 SGHRS and CDR2 YFSETQ. The CDR3 bases are TGCGCCAGCAGCTTGGGCGACACACCAACACAAGAGACCCAGTACTTC. Translated: CASSLGDTPTQETQYF.

The V and J genes are TRBV4-3 and TRBJ2-7, with TRBD2 matching 9 bases. The CDR3 has 15 residues. The trim removed 1 base at V and 6 bases at J, leaving 7 bases unmatched. Germline V gene data show CDR1 as LGHNA and CDR2 as YSLEER. The CDR3 DNA reads TGCGCCAGCAGCCAAGGGGCCGGGACTAGCTCCGAGCAGTACTTC. This codes for CASSQGAGTSSEQYF.

CDR3 sequence: CASSIGLAGGLEQFF. Here the CDR3 DNA reads TGTGCCAGTAGTATCGGACTAGCGGGGGGGCTTGAGCAGTTCTTC. The V gene is TRBV19, the J gene TRBJ2-1, with 15 bases identical to TRBD2. V lost 3 bases, J lost 9 bases, and 3 bases stayed unmatched. Per the germline V gene, CDR1 is LNHDA and CDR2 is SQIVND (reference sequence). The CDR3 is made up of 15 amino acids.

The gene calls are TRBV7-6 and TRBJ2-1; 8 nucleotides agree with TRBD2. J was trimmed by 6 bases and V by 3 bases; bases with no gene match: 10. This CDR3 has 16 amino acids. The germline V gene encodes CDR1 SGHVS and CDR2 FNYEAQ. The CDR3: CASSFQRGTRANEQFF. CDR3 DNA sequence: TGTGCCAGCAGCTTTCAGCGGGGGACTCGGGCCAATGAGCAGTTCTTC.

The chain uses TRBV29-1 and TRBJ2-3; 10 bases map to TRBD1. Trimming took 7 bases from V and 8 from J; bases not matched to a gene: 12. Looked up from germline, CDR1 is SQVTM and CDR2 is ANQGSEA. The CDR3 consists of 14 residues. Here the CDR3 reads CSETGTGDVGTQYF. The CDR3 DNA reads TGCAGCGAGACCGGGACAGGGGATGTTGGTACGCAGTATTTT.

The J gene is TRBJ2-2, the V gene TRBV6-5, with TRBD1 matching 9 bases. Germline loops: CDR1 MNHEY, CDR2 SVGAGI. Trimming cost V 7 bases and J 3 bases; bases outside gene matches: 6. The CDR3 is made up of 15 amino acids. The CDR3 DNA sequence: TGTGCCAGCACCAATGGGGACAGGGACACCGGGGAGCTGTTTTTT. As protein: CASTNGDRDTGELFF.

A word on this clone: A junction end diverges from the germline sequence, so it may reflect a read error. The chain joins TRBV11-2 to TRBJ2-2; 13 bases agree with TRBD2. The CDR3 spans 20 residues. CDR1 and CDR2 (germline): SGHAT, FQNNGV. CDR3 in DNA: TGTGCCAGCAGCCTAGAAAGGACTAGCGGGGGAACTTTATCCACCGGGGAGCTGTTTTTT. Residues: CASSLERTSGGTLSTGELFF.

The chain links TRBV5-6 to TRBJ1-5; D possibly corresponds to TRBD1 (6 bases). The CDR3 totals 15 residues. Trimming removed 4 bases from V and 7 bases from J, with 18 bases in between. The germline V gene encodes CDR1 SGHDT and CDR2 YYEEEE. In nucleotides, the CDR3 is TGTGCCAGCAGCCGAGCCCTTGGGGGCGGGCAGCCCCAGCATTTT. It yields the protein CASSRALGGGQPQHF.

The chain recombines TRBV7-9 with TRBJ1-2; D not resolved. Trimming took 6 bases from V and 3 from J, leaving 17 bases between them. Germline CDR1 is SEHNR and CDR2 is FQNEAQ (reference sequence). CDR3 length: 15 amino acids. The CDR3 protein is CASSRSGVTDYGYTF. The CDR3 DNA is TGTGCCAGCAGTCGAAGCGGGGTTACGGACTATGGCTACACCTTC.

The rearrangement links TRBV28 to TRBJ1-2; maybe TRBD1 (6 bases). Trimming removed 5 bases from V and 8 bases from J, with 12 bases in between. In germline, CDR1 is MDHEN, CDR2 SYDVKM. CDR3 length equals 12 residues. In DNA, the CDR3 is TGTGCCAGCAGTCCATTGACAGGCGGCTACACCTTC. Protein: CASSPLTGGYTF.

The chain is built from TRBV5-1 and TRBJ1-1; no clear D gene. Per germline, CDR1 SGHRS and CDR2 YFSETQ. The CDR3 runs 15 residues. The ends were cut back, 0 bases at V and 5 bases at J, with 14 bases in the middle. Here the CDR3 DNA reads TGCGCCAGCAGCTTGGCCGGGGTAGTAGGAACTGAAGCTTTCTTT. It encodes CASSLAGVVGTEAFF.

J is TRBJ1-5 and V is TRBV2, with a weak D call TRBD1 (5 bases). The V gene lost 8 bases and the J gene lost 2 bases, with 22 bases spanning the gap. The CDR3 loop spans 17 amino acids. Germline values: CDR1 SNHLY, CDR2 FYNNEI. CDR3 nucleotide sequence: TGTGCCAGCGATCAGGACATTTTAATGGTGGGCAATCAGCCCCAGCATTTT. This encodes CASDQDILMVGNQPQHF.

The V and J genes are TRBV11-2 and TRBJ2-5, with D perhaps matching TRBD1 (6 bases). Germline assignment: CDR1 SGHAT and CDR2 FQNNGV. The CDR3 contains 14 residues. V was shortened by 5 bases and J by 3 bases, with 13 bases between the two germline ends. The CDR3 loop is CASSVGQTKETQYF. For the CDR3, the DNA is TGTGCCAGCAGCGTGGGACAAACCAAAGAGACCCAGTACTTC.

The CDR3 sequence: CASSPGHPYEQYV. The CDR3 DNA sequence: TGTGCCAGCAGCCCAGGACATCCCTACGAGCAGTACGTC. V usage is TRBV7-9 and J usage is TRBJ2-7; a possible D gene is TRBD1 (5 bases). The V gene's germline CDR1 is SEHNR and CDR2 FQNEAQ (reference sequence). V was trimmed by 5 bases and J by 2 bases, leaving 10 bases between them. This CDR3 has 13 residues.

The chain uses TRBV10-3 and TRBJ2-1; D is perhaps TRBD1 (5 bases). CDR3 length equals 12 residues. Germline V gene lookup returns CDR1 ENHRY and CDR2 SYGVKD. Trimming removed 8 bases from V and 5 bases from J, with 10 bases in between. CDR3 sequence reads: CAIATGHNEQFF. CDR3 DNA: TGTGCCATCGCTACAGGTCACAATGAGCAGTTCTTC.

V gene TRBV6-5 combines with J gene TRBJ1-4; TRBD1 matches 8 bases. CDR3 length: 14 amino acids. Looked up from germline, CDR1 is MNHEY and CDR2 is SVGAGI. J gave up 8 bases and V 5 bases, and 7 bases lay outside the gene matches. The CDR3 bases are TGTGCCAGCAGTCGGACAGGGAGCGGCGAAAAACTGTTTTTT. Amino acids: CASSRTGSGEKLFF.

V gene TRBV4-3 combines with J gene TRBJ2-5; 8 nucleotides align to TRBD1. The V and J ends lost 3 bases and 3 bases, in that order; junction bases with no gene match: 9. The CDR3 is 16 residues long. Germline CDR1 is LGHNA and CDR2 is YSLEER. In nucleotides, the CDR3 is TGCGCCAGCAGCCAGGACAGGGTTGGGACGAAAGAGACCCAGTACTTC. Protein sequence: CASSQDRVGTKETQYF.